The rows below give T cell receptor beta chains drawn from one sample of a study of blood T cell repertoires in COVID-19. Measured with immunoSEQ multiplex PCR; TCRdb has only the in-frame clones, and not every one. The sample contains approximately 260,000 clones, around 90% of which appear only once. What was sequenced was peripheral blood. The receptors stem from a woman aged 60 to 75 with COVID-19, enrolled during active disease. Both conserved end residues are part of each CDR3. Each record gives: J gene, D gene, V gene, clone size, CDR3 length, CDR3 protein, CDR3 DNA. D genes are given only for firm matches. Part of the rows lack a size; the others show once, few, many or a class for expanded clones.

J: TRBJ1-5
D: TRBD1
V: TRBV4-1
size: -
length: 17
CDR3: CASSQDFTAGGGQPQHF
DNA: TGCGCCAGCAGCCAAGATTTTACGGCAGGGGGCGGTCAGCCCCAGCATTTT

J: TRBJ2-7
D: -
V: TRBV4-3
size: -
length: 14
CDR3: CASSQVVIGGEQYF
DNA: TGCGCCAGCAGCCAAGTCGTAATCGGGGGCGAGCAGTACTTC

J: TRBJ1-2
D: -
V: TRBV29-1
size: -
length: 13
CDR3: CSATTPRNYGYTF
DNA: TGCAGCGCGACGACACCCCGAAACTATGGCTACACCTTC

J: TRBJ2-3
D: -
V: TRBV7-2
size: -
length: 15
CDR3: CASSLAAALTDTQYF
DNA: TGTGCCAGCAGCTTAGCAGCGGCCCTCACAGATACGCAGTATTTT

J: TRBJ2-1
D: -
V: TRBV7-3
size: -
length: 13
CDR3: CASSLGGGNEQFF
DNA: TGTGCCAGCAGCTTAGGGGGCGGGAATGAGCAGTTCTTC

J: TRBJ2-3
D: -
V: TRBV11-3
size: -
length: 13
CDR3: CASSPEAADTQYF
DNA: TGTGCCAGCAGCCCCGAGGCTGCAGATACGCAGTATTTT

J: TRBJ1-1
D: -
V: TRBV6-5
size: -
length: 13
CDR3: CASRIDMNTEAFF
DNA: TGTGCCAGCAGGATAGACATGAACACTGAAGCTTTCTTT

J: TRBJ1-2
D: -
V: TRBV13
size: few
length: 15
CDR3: CASSLGGQANYGYTF
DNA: TGTGCCAGCAGCTTAGGGGGACAAGCTAACTATGGCTACACCTTC

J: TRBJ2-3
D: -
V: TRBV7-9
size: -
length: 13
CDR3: CASSQRQLDTQYF
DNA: TGTGCCAGCAGCCAAAGACAGCTCGATACGCAGTATTTT

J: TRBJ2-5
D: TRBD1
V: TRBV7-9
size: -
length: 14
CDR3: CASSLRTGQETQYF
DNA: TGTGCCAGCAGCTTACGGACAGGACAAGAGACCCAGTACTTC

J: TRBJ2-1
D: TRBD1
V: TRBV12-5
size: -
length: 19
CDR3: CASGLVPRQGLPTYNEQFF
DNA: TGTGCTAGTGGTTTGGTGCCTAGACAGGGATTACCCACCTACAATGAGCAGTTCTTC

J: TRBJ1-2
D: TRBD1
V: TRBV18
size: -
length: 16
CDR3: CASSPGQGAFGYGYTF
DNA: TGTGCCAGCTCACCGGGACAGGGGGCATTTGGCTATGGCTACACCTTC

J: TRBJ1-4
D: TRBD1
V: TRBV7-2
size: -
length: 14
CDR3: CASSSPGQYEKLFF
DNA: TGTGCCAGCAGCTCTCCGGGACAGTATGAAAAACTGTTTTTT

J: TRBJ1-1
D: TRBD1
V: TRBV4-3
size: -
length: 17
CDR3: CASSQARLGQVNTEAFF
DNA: TGCGCCAGCAGCCAAGCTAGACTTGGACAGGTGAACACTGAAGCTTTCTTT

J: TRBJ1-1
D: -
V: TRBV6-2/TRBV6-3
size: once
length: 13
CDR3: CASSYGRDAASFF
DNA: TGTGCCAGCAGTTACGGGCGTGACGCCGCATCTTTCTTT

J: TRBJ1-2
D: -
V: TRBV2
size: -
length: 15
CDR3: CASSDGGRGVRGYTF
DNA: TGTGCCAGCAGTGATGGTGGGAGGGGAGTGCGGGGCTACACCTTC

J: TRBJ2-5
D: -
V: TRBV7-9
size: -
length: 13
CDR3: CASSPGLQETQYF
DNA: TGTGCCAGCAGCCCAGGACTGCAAGAGACCCAGTACTTC

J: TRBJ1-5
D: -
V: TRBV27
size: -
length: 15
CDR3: CASSFARESNQPQHF
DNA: TGTGCCAGCAGTTTTGCAAGGGAGAGCAATCAGCCCCAGCATTTT

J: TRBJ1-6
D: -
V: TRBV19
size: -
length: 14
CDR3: CASSIGAGDSPLHF
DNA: TGTGCCAGTAGTATAGGGGCAGGCGATTCACCCCTCCACTTT

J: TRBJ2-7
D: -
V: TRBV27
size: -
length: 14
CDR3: CASRRQVSSYEQYF
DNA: TGTGCCAGCAGGCGACAGGTCTCCTCCTACGAGCAGTACTTC

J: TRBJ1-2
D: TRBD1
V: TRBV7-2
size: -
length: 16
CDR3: CASSPRTGYHDYGYTF
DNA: TGTGCCAGCAGCCCCCGGACAGGCTACCACGATTATGGCTACACCTTC

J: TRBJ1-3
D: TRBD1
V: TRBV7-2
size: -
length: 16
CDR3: CASSSLQGASGNTIYF
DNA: TGTGCCAGCAGCTCCTTACAGGGGGCGTCTGGAAACACCATATATTTT

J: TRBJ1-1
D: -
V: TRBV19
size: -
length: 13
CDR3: CASNTQGSRAAFF
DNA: TGTGCCAGTAATACCCAGGGATCCCGTGCCGCTTTCTTT

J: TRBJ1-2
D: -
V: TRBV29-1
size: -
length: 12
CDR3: CSVEGGGSGYTF
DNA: TGCAGCGTTGAAGGGGGGGGCTCTGGCTACACCTTC

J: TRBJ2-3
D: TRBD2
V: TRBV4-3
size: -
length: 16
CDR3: CASSQHLAGAGDTQYF
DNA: TGCGCCAGCAGCCAGCATCTAGCGGGGGCTGGAGATACGCAGTATTTT

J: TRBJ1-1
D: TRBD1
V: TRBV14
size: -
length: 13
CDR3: CASMQGVGAEAFF
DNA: TGTGCCAGCATGCAGGGGGTGGGCGCTGAAGCTTTCTTT

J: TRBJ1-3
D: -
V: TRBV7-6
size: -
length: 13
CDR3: CASSLGRGNTIYF
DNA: TGTGCCAGCAGCTTAGGCAGAGGAAACACCATATATTTT

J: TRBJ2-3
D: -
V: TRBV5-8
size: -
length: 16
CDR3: CASSPRQAPSTDTQYF
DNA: TGTGCCAGCAGCCCTCGACAGGCCCCCTCCACAGATACGCAGTATTTT

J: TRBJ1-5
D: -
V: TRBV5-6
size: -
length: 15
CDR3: CASSLGGHSNQPQHF
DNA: TGTGCCAGCAGCTTGGGGGGCCATAGCAATCAGCCCCAGCATTTT

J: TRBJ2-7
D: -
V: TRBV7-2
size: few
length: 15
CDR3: CASSLVGPVAYEQYF
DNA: TGTGCCAGCAGCTTAGTTGGGCCGGTCGCCTACGAGCAGTACTTC

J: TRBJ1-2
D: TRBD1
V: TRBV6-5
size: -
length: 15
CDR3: CASSYAGTVVGGYTF
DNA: TGTGCCAGCAGTTACGCCGGGACAGTCGTTGGAGGCTACACCTTC

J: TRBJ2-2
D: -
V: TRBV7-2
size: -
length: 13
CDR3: CASSFSNTGELFF
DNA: TGTGCCAGCAGCTTCAGTAACACCGGGGAGCTGTTTTTT

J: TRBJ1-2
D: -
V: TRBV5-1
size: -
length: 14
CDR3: CASSGQTTNYGYTF
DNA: TGCGCCAGCAGCGGACAGACCACTAACTATGGCTACACCTTC

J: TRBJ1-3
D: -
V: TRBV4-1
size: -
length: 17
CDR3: CASSQDSSRVNGNTIYF
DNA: TGCGCCAGCAGCCAAGATAGTTCCCGGGTTAATGGAAACACCATATATTTT

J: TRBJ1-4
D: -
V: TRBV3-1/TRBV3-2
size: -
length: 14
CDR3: CASSQGQSNEKLFF
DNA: TGTGCCAGCAGCCAAGGACAGTCTAATGAAAAACTGTTTTTT

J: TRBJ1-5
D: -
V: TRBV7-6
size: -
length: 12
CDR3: CASSLRDQPQHF
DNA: TGTGCCAGCAGCTTACGGGATCAGCCCCAGCATTTT

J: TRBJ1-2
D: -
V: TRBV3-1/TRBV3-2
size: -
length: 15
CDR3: CASSNRQIVNYGYTF
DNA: TGTGCCAGCAGCAACCGACAGATAGTAAACTATGGCTACACCTTC

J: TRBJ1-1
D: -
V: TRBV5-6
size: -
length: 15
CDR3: CASNSLTRPAEAAFF
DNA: TGTGCCAGCAACTCCTTAACGCGGCCCGCGGAGGCAGCTTTCTTT

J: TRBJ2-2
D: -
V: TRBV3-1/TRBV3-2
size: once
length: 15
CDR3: CASSQERSSAGELFF
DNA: TGTGCCAGCAGCCAAGAAAGAAGCAGCGCCGGGGAGCTGTTTTTT

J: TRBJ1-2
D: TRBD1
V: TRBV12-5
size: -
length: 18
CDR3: CASGFEFEGAIDSYGYTF
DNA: TGTGCTAGTGGTTTTGAGTTCGAGGGGGCGATCGATTCCTATGGCTACACCTTC

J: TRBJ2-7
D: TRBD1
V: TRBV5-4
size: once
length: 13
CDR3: CASSLDRGHEQYF
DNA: TGTGCCAGCAGCTTGGACAGGGGCCACGAGCAGTACTTC

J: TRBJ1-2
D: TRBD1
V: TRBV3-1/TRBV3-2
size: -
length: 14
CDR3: CASSQRTGWDGYTF
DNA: TGTGCCAGCAGCCAAAGGACAGGGTGGGATGGCTACACCTTC

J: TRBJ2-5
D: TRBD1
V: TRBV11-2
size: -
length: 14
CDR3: CASSLGTAQETQYF
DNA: TGTGCCAGCAGCCTTGGGACAGCACAAGAGACCCAGTACTTC

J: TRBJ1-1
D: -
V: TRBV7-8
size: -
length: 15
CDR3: CASSLARQVNTEAFF
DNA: TGTGCCAGCAGCTTAGCGCGTCAGGTGAACACTGAAGCTTTCTTT

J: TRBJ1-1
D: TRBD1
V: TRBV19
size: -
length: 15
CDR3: CASSTIPGQGSEAFF
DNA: TGTGCCAGTAGTACGATACCGGGACAGGGAAGTGAAGCTTTCTTT

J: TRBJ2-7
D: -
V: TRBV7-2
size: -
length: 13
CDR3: CASSFQGGNEQYF
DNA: TGTGCCAGCAGCTTCCAGGGGGGCAACGAGCAGTACTTC

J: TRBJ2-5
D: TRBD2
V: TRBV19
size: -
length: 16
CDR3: CASRGLAGRAGETQYF
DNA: TGTGCCAGTAGAGGACTAGCGGGAAGAGCTGGGGAGACCCAGTACTTC

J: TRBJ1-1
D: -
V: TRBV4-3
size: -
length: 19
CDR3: CASSQAPVGRARGGTEAFF
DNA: TGCGCCAGCAGCCAAGCCCCGGTTGGCAGGGCGCGGGGGGGCACTGAAGCTTTCTTT

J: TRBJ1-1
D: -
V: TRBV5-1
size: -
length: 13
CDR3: CASSPSGGFEAFF
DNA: TGCGCCAGCAGCCCATCGGGGGGCTTTGAAGCTTTCTTT